The T cell receptor beta chain under discussion was sequenced for a study of radiotherapy plus CTLA-4 blockade in lung cancer. Study conclusions and caveats: In blood, early T cell clone dynamics reportedly predicted response best, together with interferon-beta.

Germline-derived CDR1 and CDR2 are ENHRY and SYGVKD. V was trimmed by 8 bases and J by 2 bases, leaving 23 bases between them. CDR3 length equals 17 residues. As to this clone: The antigen is not known.

This table comes from immunoSEQ multiplex PCR, and its TCRdb copy is limited to in-frame clones, with some not included. Of about 59,000 clones listed, about 70% are singletons. The sequence came from a human donor with non-small cell lung cancer whose response to radiotherapy plus ipilimumab could not be evaluated. The starting material was peripheral blood, obtained from a patient treated with radiotherapy plus ipilimumab. The chain joins TRBV10-3 to TRBJ2-3; a weak D match, TRBD2 (7 bases). CDR3 DNA sequence: TGTGCCATCGGGGGGGAACAGGGAAAATCCCACACAGATACGCAGTATTTT. Translating gives CAIGGEQGKSHTDTQYF.